A single sample is the source of the 8 T cell receptor beta chains below, sequenced in a study of T cell changes during pregnancy in multiple sclerosis (dated by TCRdb to between 2018 and 2020). Library creation used the immunoSEQ multiplex PCR assay. TCRdb re-hosts the immuneACCESS table, in-frame sequences only. Its copies lack some clones; in the studies checked, an unresolved V gene accounts for under half of them, and the cause for the rest is not known. The sample table contains about 62,000 clones; only one count was recorded for 80% to 90% of them. 2.5% of the sample is taken by the ten largest. The material sequenced was peripheral blood, taken in the first trimester of pregnancy. These TCRs come from a female donor with multiple sclerosis, enrolled in a pregnancy study.

The chain employs TRBV7-6 and TRBJ2-1, with 10 bases that match TRBD2. The CDR3 covers 14 residues. V lost 5 bases and J lost 7; bases outside the gene matches: 5. The germline V gene encodes CDR1 SGHVS and CDR2 FNYEAQ. CDR3 sequence reads: CASSHRLAGNEQFF. The CDR3 DNA sequence: TGTGCCAGCAGCCACCGACTAGCGGGTAATGAGCAGTTCTTC. Full variable domain (outside the CDR3, taken from reference TRBV7-6 and TRBJ2-1): GAGVSQSPRYKVTKRGQDVALRCDPISGHVSLYWYRQALGQGPEFLTYFNYEAQQDKSGLPNDRFSAERPEGSISTLTIQRTEQRDSAMYRCASSHRLAGNEQFFGPGTRLTVL.

The chain is built from TRBV4-2 and TRBJ2-1; 11 nucleotides line up with TRBD2. The trim removed 1 base at V and 0 bases at J, leaving 11 bases unmatched. The CDR3 covers 20 residues. Germline values: CDR1 LGHNA, CDR2 YNFKEQ. The DNA for the CDR3 is TGTGCCAGCAGCCAAGTACTCCCTAGCGGGGGGCTTAGCTCCTACAATGAGCAGTTCTTC. The encoded protein is CASSQVLPSGGLSSYNEQFF.

This clone occurred a few times. The J gene is TRBJ1-5, the V gene TRBV6-4; D not resolved. The V end lost 6 bases, the J end lost 1 base, and 19 bases lay between the germline ends. The CDR3 has 17 residues. Germline CDR1 MRHNA, CDR2 SNTAGT. The CDR3 DNA sequence: TGTGCCAGCAGGACCCCGCCGGGGAAGGAGAGCAATCAGCCCCAGCATTTT. Its protein is CASRTPPGKESNQPQHF.

The chain employs TRBV11-1 and TRBJ2-1; 10 nucleotides line up with TRBD2. The junction had 3 bases not matched to a gene; V was cut back by 0 bases and J by 4 bases. The V gene's germline CDR1 is SGHAT and CDR2 FQDESV (reference sequence). The CDR3 runs to 16 residues. The CDR3 sequence: CASSLALAGEYNEQFF. The DNA for the CDR3 is TGTGCCAGCAGCTTAGCCCTAGCGGGGGAGTACAATGAGCAGTTCTTC.

The chain links TRBV4-1 to TRBJ2-5; D uncertain. The germline V gene has CDR1 MGHRA and CDR2 YSYEKL. The V gene lost 0 bases and the J gene lost 5 bases, with 10 bases spanning the gap. The CDR3 runs to 14 residues. The CDR3 reads CASSQEARRETQYF. CDR3 nucleotide sequence: TGCGCCAGCAGCCAAGAGGCCCGGCGGGAGACCCAGTACTTC.

This rearrangement joins TRBV6-5 to TRBJ2-5; D may be TRBD2 (5 bases). This CDR3 comprises 11 residues. V dropped 7 bases and J dropped 7 bases, with 10 bases sitting between them. The germline gives CDR1 MNHEY, CDR2 SVGAGI. The chain's CDR3 is CASNGEGTQYF. DNA for the CDR3: TGTGCCAGCAACGGAGAGGGGACCCAGTACTTC.

The chain joins TRBV6-1 to TRBJ2-7; tentatively, D is TRBD1 (5 bases). Germline CDR1 and CDR2: MNHNS and SASEGT. Trimming stripped 4 bases from V and 0 bases from J, with 10 bases between. The CDR3 totals 14 residues. CDR3 sequence (DNA): TGTGCCAGCAGTGGTCGACAGTTCTCCTACGAGCAGTACTTC. Amino acids: CASSGRQFSYEQYF.

This clone was seen once. The rearrangement joins TRBV5-4 to TRBJ2-1, with 10 bases lining up with TRBD2. CDR1 is SGHNT, CDR2 YYREEE, per germline (reference sequence). Unmatched junction bases numbered 8, after V lost 2 bases and J lost 3 bases. The CDR3 spans 17 residues. CDR3 nucleotides: TGTGCCAGCAGCTTACAGAGACTAGCGGGCTTCTACAATGAGCAGTTCTTC. It codes for CASSLQRLAGFYNEQFF.